The sequence of this T cell receptor (beta chain) was determined in a study of shared clonotypes between healthy human individuals. Study in general: A few men and a couple of women, aged 18 to 49, were donors.

The repertoire was sequenced with immunoSEQ multiplex PCR; TCRdb's copy has only in-frame clones and lacks some. In the table there are about 520,000 clones, approximately 82% of which are singletons. In regard to this clone: What it recognizes is unknown.

Study-wide results and limits: Blood alone was sampled, and tissue repertoires likely differ.

Germline V gene data show CDR1 as SGHAT and CDR2 as FQNNGV. V was pared by 5 bases and J by 3 bases, with 11 bases between. The CDR3 contains 13 residues. This chain joins TRBV11-2 and TRBJ2-7; possible D gene TRBD1, 6 bases. The sequenced material came from PBMCs. This receptor was taken from a woman in her forties in good health. Some clones in this sample may be carry-over from other donors' samples. The CDR3 DNA reads as TGTGCCAGCAGCCCAGGGACAAACTACGAGCAGTACTTC. It yields the protein CASSPGTNYEQYF.